This is a list of T cell receptor beta chains from one sample in a study of graft-versus-host responses after intestinal transplantation. Only in-frame clones appear in the TCRdb table, and some are missing; sequencing was by immunoSEQ multiplex PCR. The profile shows just under 65,000 clones, roughly 90% of them singletons. These receptors' targets are unknown. Source: unstimulated CD8+ T cells sorted from spleen or lymph node cells, taken before transplant. These receptor sequences come from a human donor who was the organ donor for an intestinal transplant. Each CDR3 is given with its conserved first and last residue. The D gene is left open where the match is weak. Size is omitted from some rows. Given values are once, few, many or a class for expanded clones.

D	length	size	V	J	CDR3	DNA
-	12	-	TRBV9	TRBJ1-2	CASSVTGGGYTF	TGTGCCAGCAGCGTGACAGGTGGCGGCTACACCTTC
TRBD2	19	-	TRBV5-1	TRBJ2-1	CASSLGVWEREELINEQFF	TGCGCCAGCAGCTTGGGTGTCTGGGAGCGGGAGGAATTAATCAATGAGCAGTTCTTC
-	19	-	TRBV11-2	TRBJ2-7	CASSLVGFGLASLNYEQYF	TGTGCCAGCAGCTTAGTCGGGTTTGGGTTGGCTAGCCTAAACTACGAGCAGTACTTC
TRBD2	14	-	TRBV27	TRBJ2-7	CASSTTSGAYEQYF	TGTGCCAGCAGTACGACTAGCGGTGCCTACGAGCAGTACTTC
-	17	-	TRBV5-1	TRBJ2-5	CASSLDGREESQETQYF	TGCGCCAGCAGCTTGGACGGTCGGGAAGAATCTCAAGAGACCCAGTACTTC
-	14	-	TRBV6-4	TRBJ1-1	CASSDFPKNTEAFF	TGTGCCAGCAGTGACTTCCCCAAGAACACTGAAGCTTTCTTT
-	17	few	TRBV4-3	TRBJ2-6	CASSQDRAGFGANVLTF	TGCGCCAGCAGCCAAGATAGGGCGGGATTTGGGGCCAACGTCCTGACTTTC
-	16	-	TRBV4-1	TRBJ1-4	CASSQVSSAPNEKLFF	TGCGCCAGCAGCCAAGTTTCGAGCGCACCTAATGAAAAACTGTTTTTT
TRBD2	16	-	TRBV27	TRBJ2-7	CASSLYRGRAVYEQYF	TGTGCCAGCAGTTTATATCGCGGGAGGGCCGTTTACGAGCAGTACTTC
-	15	-	TRBV7-9	TRBJ1-3	CASSVLGARGNTIYF	TGTGCCAGCAGCGTTCTGGGGGCAAGGGGGAACACCATATATTTT
-	14	-	TRBV29-1	TRBJ1-2	CSVEAGGQNYGYTF	TGCAGCGTTGAAGCTGGAGGACAGAACTATGGCTACACCTTC
-	12	-	TRBV5-4	TRBJ2-7	CASRDGSYEQYF	TGTGCCAGCAGGGACGGGAGCTACGAGCAGTACTTC
TRBD2	17	-	TRBV7-9	TRBJ2-3	CASSLMRAGGSTDTQYF	TGTGCCAGCAGCTTAATGCGGGCGGGGGGAAGCACAGATACGCAGTATTTT
-	16	-	TRBV7-2	TRBJ1-3	CASSLVTGSSGNTIYF	TGTGCCAGCAGCTTAGTAACAGGCAGCTCTGGAAACACCATATATTTT
TRBD1	15	-	TRBV7-7	TRBJ2-7	CASSRGQGTSYEQYF	TGTGCTAGCAGCCGGGGACAGGGGACCTCCTACGAGCAGTACTTC
TRBD1	14	-	TRBV30	TRBJ1-2	CAWSGRGLSYGYTF	TGTGCCTGGAGTGGGAGGGGGCTCAGCTATGGCTACACCTTC
TRBD1	15	-	TRBV27	TRBJ2-7	CASSTRTGRTYEQYF	TGTGCCAGCAGTACAAGGACAGGGAGAACCTACGAGCAGTACTTC
-	13	-	TRBV5-4	TRBJ2-7	CASSFEEPYEQYF	TGTGCCAGCAGCTTTGAGGAACCCTACGAGCAGTACTTC
-	15	-	TRBV14	TRBJ1-2	CASSQDLFSNYGYTF	TGTGCCAGCAGCCAAGATCTTTTTTCTAACTATGGCTACACCTTC
-	17	-	TRBV5-1	TRBJ1-2	CASSLGTDHFSNYGYTF	TGCGCCAGCAGCTTGGGGACAGACCACTTTTCGAACTATGGCTACACCTTC
-	13	-	TRBV11-2	TRBJ1-1	CASSPTGYTEAFF	TGTGCCAGCAGTCCTACAGGGTACACTGAAGCTTTCTTT
TRBD1	12	-	TRBV30	TRBJ2-3	CAYPNPGTGWYF	TGTGCCTACCCAAATCCCGGGACAGGATGGTATTTT
TRBD2	14	-	TRBV27	TRBJ2-1	CASMAGGPSNEQFF	TGTGCCAGCATGGCGGGAGGGCCTTCGAATGAGCAGTTCTTC
-	15	-	TRBV4-2	TRBJ2-1	CASSQDRETYNEQFF	TGTGCCAGCAGCCAAGACCGGGAGACCTACAATGAGCAGTTCTTC
-	18	-	TRBV21-1	TRBJ2-4	CASSKEGDRTLAKNIQYF	TGTGCCAGCAGCAAAGAGGGGGACAGGACCTTAGCCAAAAACATTCAGTACTTC
TRBD1	15	once	TRBV19	TRBJ1-2	CASSTVRGQPYGYTF	TGTGCCAGTAGTACTGTGAGGGGACAGCCCTATGGCTACACCTTC
-	16	-	TRBV4-3	TRBJ2-3	CASSQDVPDNTDTQYF	TGCGCCAGCAGCCAAGATGTCCCAGACAACACAGATACGCAGTATTTT
-	15	once	TRBV7-9	TRBJ2-7	CASTSQAEGLFEQYF	TGTGCCAGTACCTCCCAGGCGGAGGGCCTGTTCGAGCAGTACTTC
-	14	-	TRBV29-1	TRBJ1-1	CSGEVDSKNTEAFF	TGCAGCGGCGAGGTGGACAGCAAGAACACTGAAGCTTTCTTT
TRBD2	17	-	TRBV7-7	TRBJ2-1	CASSPTLAGGLYNEQFF	TGTGCTAGCAGTCCGACCTTAGCGGGAGGGCTATACAATGAGCAGTTCTTC
TRBD1	14	-	TRBV28	TRBJ1-2	CASSSPTGEGGYTF	TGTGCCAGCAGTTCCCCGACAGGGGAGGGTGGCTACACCTTC
-	17	-	TRBV7-8	TRBJ2-7	CASSLGGGWAAQDEQYF	TGTGCCAGCAGCTTAGGGGGAGGCTGGGCGGCGCAGGACGAGCAGTACTTC
-	14	once	TRBV11-3	TRBJ1-1	CASSYSPTDTEAFF	TGTGCCAGCAGCTACAGCCCCACAGACACTGAAGCTTTCTTT
-	18	-	TRBV19	TRBJ1-1	CASSMSSFRDTLNTEAFF	TGTGCCAGTAGTATGTCTAGTTTCCGGGACACCCTGAACACTGAAGCTTTCTTT
-	15	-	TRBV6-1	TRBJ2-7	CASRDRSREDYEQYF	TGTGCCAGCAGGGACCGTAGCAGGGAGGACTACGAGCAGTACTTC
TRBD2	15	-	TRBV10-3	TRBJ2-1	CAISGELAALNEQFF	TGTGCCATCAGTGGTGAACTAGCGGCATTAAATGAGCAGTTCTTC
-	14	-	TRBV28	TRBJ1-5	CASSRRQANQPQHF	TGTGCCAGCAGCCGTCGACAGGCCAATCAGCCCCAGCATTTT
-	13	-	TRBV11-2	TRBJ2-5	CASSPRGLETQYF	TGTGCCAGCAGCCCGAGAGGGTTGGAGACCCAGTACTTC
-	15	-	TRBV4-1	TRBJ1-1	CASSQASTGVSGAFF	TGCGCCAGCAGCCAGGCGTCGACAGGCGTCTCAGGAGCTTTCTTT
-	14	-	TRBV11-1	TRBJ1-2	CASSLFTTRDGYTF	TGTGCCAGCAGCTTATTTACAACTCGGGATGGCTACACCTTC
TRBD1	13	-	TRBV5-1	TRBJ1-2	CASSLGQGIGYTF	TGCGCCAGCAGCTTAGGACAGGGGATTGGCTACACCTTC